This TCR beta chain was recorded in a study of sequential checkpoint blockade in melanoma. Sequenced by immunoSEQ multiplex PCR; TCRdb stores in-frame clones only, minus some. The data show 2,200 or so clones, with roughly 24% seen just once and about a fifth held by the top ten. This clone is labeled large. Indicated treatment: randomized to nivolumab then ipilimumab (arm A) or the reverse (arm B). The germline gives CDR1 MNHGY, CDR2 SAAAGT. The junction had 16 bases not matched to a gene; V was cut back by 6 bases and J by 0 bases. The CDR3 runs 19 residues. The specimen was tumor tissue (inferred from file names), collected from a patient given nivolumab and ipilimumab in sequence. The TCR sequence derives from a human donor with melanoma. The V call is TRBV6-8, the J call TRBJ1-4; TRBD1 aligns across 7 bases. In nucleotides, the CDR3 is TGTGCCAGCAGCCCCCAAATGGGGACAGCTTTAGCAACTAATGAAAAACTGTTTTTT. Translated: CASSPQMGTALATNEKLFF.